The source of this T cell receptor (beta chain) is a study of spatial heterogeneity in lung cancer (dated by TCRdb to between 2017 and 2020). Turning to the overall study: More beta-chain than alpha-chain transcripts were consistently detected, likely reflecting higher beta-chain transcript abundance. In the raw uncorrected reads, each unique combination of TCR and UMI appeared more than ten times on average. In non-small cell lung cancer, the study quantitatively compared TCR alpha and beta repertoires across several tumor regions, matched nontumor lung, and blood. TCR repertoire features were related to nonsynonymous mutation counts determined by whole-exome sequencing of tumor tissue. Both alpha and beta chains were TCR-sequenced in 200 to 250 tumor regions, under 85 matched nontumor lung samples and approximately 50 PBMC samples obtained at surgery. General findings and caveats noted by the study authors: Additional single-cell paired TCR alpha and beta sequencing was considered necessary to confirm, at a functional level, the hypothesis that regional TCRs recognize regional mutations.

This clonotype was counted a few times. Its binding antigen is unknown. Within one base of it there is no much larger clone, and no base qualities were kept. According to the germline V gene, CDR1 reads MNHEY and CDR2 reads SVGAGI. The V end gives up 2 bases and the J end 8 bases, leaving 4 bases in the junction not matched to a gene. The CDR3 runs 14 amino acids, cysteine and phenylalanine included. Left in the record is the CDR3 DNA by itself, 42 bases read in frame from the first base. The library relied on 5' RACE. Data came from a NextSeq 500. In the TCR library protocol, a unique molecular identifier was attached to each TCR cDNA molecule so that PCR and sequencing errors could be corrected. From the authors' description of their analysis: TCR identification, UMI-based error correction and CDR3 extraction were all carried out with Decombinator tools. TCRs above a frequency of 2 per 1,000, corresponding to the top 1% of the tumor frequency distribution, were defined as expanded. Renyi diversity was computed with the R vegan package after each repertoire had been subsampled 100 times to 5,000 TCRs. CDR3 similarity networks were constructed using string-kernel similarity of amino acid triplets, with links drawn between CDR3s whose pairwise similarity was above 0.82. Using fastp at Q25 and MiXCR, TCRdb reprocessed the public reads and kept productive beta chains. Rows with a matching CDR3 protein are joined into one entry that keeps the most common DNA and genes. It is TCRdb's table, rather than the study itself, that gives the V and J calls and clone size. The sample table lists 2,500 to 3,500 distinct CDR3 sequences, around 7% of them with a count of one. The ten most abundant clones make up approximately 15% of the sample.

In light of the paper, this sample's time point label describes: sample taken at primary tumor resection. The donors were around 69 patients from the lung TRACERx cohort who had early-stage, untreated non-small cell lung cancer. Whole RNA extracted from tumor and nontumor lung tissue, or from cryopreserved PBMC samples, was used for TCR sequencing without cell sorting. Patients were selected for TCR sequencing only if sufficient RNA was available from at least two tumor regions. Tumor and adjacent nontumor lung specimens were reviewed by a lung pathologist before selection. The sample in question was normal lung tissue next to the tumor, obtained at surgery. The rearranged chain carries TRBV6-5 and TRBJ2-1; 9 central bases correspond to TRBD2. This TCR was sampled from a male donor with early-stage non-small cell lung cancer. The bases are TGTGCCAGCAGTTACGATCGACTAGCGGATGAGCAGTTCTTC. This gives the protein CASSYDRLADEQFF.